This T cell receptor (beta chain) was observed in a study of cytomegalovirus exposure and HLA in healthy donors. The study, taken as a whole, reports: The authors excluded some V segments, including TRBV6-2 and TRBV6-3, as indistinguishable. Productive rates of about 87% or about 30% were seen for most TCR beta V segments in an earlier analysis. Reports described diagnosis of cytomegalovirus status by the classifier as highly specific and sensitive.

As regards this clone: The antigen remains undetermined.

PCR employed 60 Vbeta and 13 Jbeta primers. Clones were sequenced by immunoSEQ multiplex PCR, and TCRdb holds only the in-frame ones, with some missing. The repertoire has approximately 110,000 clones, around three quarters of them found once; the top ten carry roughly 5.6%. CDR3 size: 17 residues. V was clipped by 4 bases and J by 7 bases, with 20 bases between them. Germline V gene lookup returns CDR1 KGHSH and CDR2 LQKENI. The chain joins TRBV18 to TRBJ1-6; D remains unclear. The receptor was derived from a female donor in good health and CMV-seropositive. Sequencing input: PBMCs. This CDR3 is CASSRTSAPTPNSPLHF. CDR3 nucleotides: TGTGCCAGCTCACGAACCTCCGCGCCCACCCCAAATTCACCCCTCCACTTT.